One and the same sample provided the 23 T cell receptor beta chains below, sequenced in a study of T cells in Graves' hyperthyroidism and ophthalmopathy. Regions amplified from RNA transcripts were the TCR beta CDR3 regions. With the HTBI primer set, the TCR CDR3 went through a first round of RT-PCR. Each CDR3 protein gets one entry after TCRdb re-called the multiplex PCR reads with MiXCR. The profile shows nearly 750,000 distinct CDR3 sequences, around 40% of them singletons. Sequenced sample: blood. These receptors all stem from a middle-aged woman with Graves' hyperthyroidism.

The genes are TRBV2 and TRBJ1-2; the match to TRBD1 covers 8 bases. Per germline, CDR1 SNHLY and CDR2 FYNNEI. The CDR3 sequence is 15 residues long. V lost 5 bases, J lost 2 bases, and 7 bases stayed unmatched. CDR3 amino acids: CASSRSGQVNYGYTF. CDR3 coding DNA: TGTGCCAGCAGTAGATCGGGACAGGTGAACTATGGCTACACCTTC.

A remark on this clonotype: Being one base from a much bigger clone, this may be a read error. This chain connects TRBV4-3 to TRBJ1-3; D possibly corresponds to TRBD1 (6 bases). This CDR3 comprises 17 residues. The germline V gene encodes CDR1 LGHNA and CDR2 YSLEER. Trimming stripped 3 bases from V and 3 bases from J, with 18 bases between. The chain's CDR3 is CASSQARGGYFGNTIYF. In DNA form, the CDR3 reads TGCGCCAGCAGCCAGGCAAGGGGGGGTTATTTTGGAAACACCATATATTTT.

Concerning this clonotype: The junction and the germline gene differ at one end; a read error may be behind it. The V and J genes are TRBV7-2 and TRBJ2-7; 7 positions agree with TRBD1. The CDR3 has 14 residues. CDR1 SGHTA and CDR2 FQGNSA come from the germline V gene. The CDR3 is CASTLGQVVDEQYF. CDR3 nucleotide sequence: TGTGCCAGCACCTTAGGACAGGTTGTCGATGAGCAGTACTTC.

As concerns this clonotype: Given the absence of the conserved phenylalanine or tryptophan at the CDR3 end, a read error is likely. The chain couples TRBV5-1 to TRBJ1-1; TRBD1 aligns across 8 bases. V shed 6 bases, J shed 2 bases, and the junction held 6 bases outside the gene matches. The CDR3 sequence is 14 residues long. The germline V gene has CDR1 SGHRS and CDR2 YFSETQ. The CDR3 DNA follows: TGCGCCAGCACCGAGACAGGGGTAAACACTGAAGCTTTCCTT. Translating gives CASTETGVNTEAFL.

The rearrangement joins TRBV20-1 to TRBJ1-3, with D possibly TRBD1 on 6 matching bases. Trimming cost V 6 bases and J 4 bases, with 16 bases left between them. CDR3 length: 14 residues. Per germline, CDR1 DFQATT and CDR2 SNEGSKA (reference sequence). This chain's CDR3 is CSAGGQKEGNTIYF. CDR3 DNA sequence: TGCAGTGCGGGAGGACAGAAGGAAGGAAACACCATATATTTT.

The chain uses TRBV6-1 and TRBJ1-1; unclear D gene. Germline values: CDR1 MNHNS, CDR2 SASEGT. With 3 bases removed from V and 3 bases from J, the gap between germline ends came to 14 bases. CDR3 length: 15 residues. CDR3 in DNA: TGTGCCAGCAGTGAGATGACGGGGAAGGACACTGAAGCTTTCTTT. This gives the protein CASSEMTGKDTEAFF.

The chain has TRBV11-2 and TRBJ2-3; D unclear. This CDR3 comprises 16 residues. The V end was cut by 5 bases, the J end by 2 bases, with 17 bases between. Germline loops: CDR1 SGHAT, CDR2 FQNNGV. The CDR3 DNA reads as TGTGCCAGCAGCGTCATGGCTCCCGAGAACACAGATACGCAGTATTTT. Amino acids: CASSVMAPENTDTQYF.

V is TRBV6-2 or TRBV6-3 and J is TRBJ2-7, with D possibly being TRBD2 (6 bases). The CDR3 is 14 residues long. Germline CDR1 reads MNHEY; CDR2 reads SVGEGT. Trimming took 2 bases from V and 5 from J, leaving 13 bases between them. CDR3 loop: CASSYGSGLDEQYF. The CDR3 DNA follows: TGTGCCAGCAGTTACGGCAGCGGGCTTGACGAGCAGTACTTC.

V is TRBV7-2 and J is TRBJ1-6; a possible D gene is TRBD1 (5 bases). Germline V gives CDR1 SGHTA, CDR2 FQGNSA. The CDR3 runs to 19 residues. The germline V and J ends were trimmed by 0 bases and 5 bases, with 20 bases remaining between them. The CDR3 nucleotides are TGTGCCAGCAGCTTAGCCGCAGGGACGATAGATGGGGATAATTCACCCCTCCACTTT. Encoded protein: CASSLAAGTIDGDNSPLHF.

This clonotype was counted between two and nine times. The chain has TRBV7-2 and TRBJ2-6, with a weak D call TRBD2 (5 bases). CDR3 length: 18 residues. Germline-derived CDR1 and CDR2 are SGHTA and FQGNSA. V was pared by 5 bases and J by 1 base, with 18 bases between. CDR3 sequence reads: CASSQEGERESGANVLTF. CDR3 DNA sequence: TGTGCCAGCAGCCAAGAAGGAGAGAGGGAATCTGGGGCCAACGTCCTGACTTTC.

The V call is TRBV20-1, the J call TRBJ1-5; 7 bases align to TRBD1. Germline-derived CDR1 and CDR2 are DFQATT and SNEGSKA (reference sequence). The CDR3 runs to 13 residues. V lost 3 bases and J lost 7; bases outside the gene matches: 6. The CDR3 region has the DNA TGCAGTGCTAGCCGGGACAGCATACAGCCCCAGCATTTT. It yields the protein CSASRDSIQPQHF.

The J gene is TRBJ1-5, the V gene TRBV19; 10 bases agree with TRBD1. The germline V gene encodes CDR1 LNHDA and CDR2 SQIVND (reference sequence). CDR3 length: 14 amino acids. With V trimmed by 8 bases and J by 3 bases, 4 bases remained unmatched. The CDR3 spells CASRGQGDNQPQHF. In nucleotides, the CDR3 is TGTGCCAGTCGTGGACAGGGGGACAATCAGCCCCAGCATTTT.

The chain recombines TRBV25-1 with TRBJ2-7; 7 bases line up with TRBD1. The CDR3 runs to 16 residues. Germline assignment: CDR1 MGHDK and CDR2 SYGVNS. V was pared by 5 bases and J by 2 bases, with 12 bases of the junction left unmatched. CDR3 sequence: CASSPYAGQGAYEQYF. In DNA, the CDR3 is TGTGCCAGCAGTCCATACGCCGGGCAGGGGGCCTACGAGCAGTACTTC.

This clonotype occurred once. It may be a read error: a sequence one base away is much more abundant. This sequence joins TRBV19 and TRBJ1-4; D unresolved. This CDR3 contains 15 residues. Germline CDR1 reads LNHDA; CDR2 reads SQIVND (reference sequence). CDR3 residues: CASSIQTATNEKLLF. The CDR3 DNA sequence: TGTGCCAGTAGTATACAGACGGCAACTAATGAAAAACTGCTTTTT.

As regards this clonotype: It is unclear where the CDR3 begins or ends on the DNA, so no DNA is shown, and the CDR3 is as TCRdb lists it. The chain is built from TRBV25-1 and TRBJ2-5; no check of the table's D call, TRBD2, against the DNA was made. The CDR3 is 15 amino acids long, termini counted. CDR1 is MGHDK, CDR2 SYGVNS, per germline. The chain's CDR3 is CACSARPGGDGFQYF.

Remarks on this clonotype: Compared with germline, one end of the junction differs, possibly owing to a read error. The genes are TRBV6-2 or TRBV6-3 and TRBJ2-7; D is ambiguous. The CDR3 sequence is 13 residues long. Germline V gives CDR1 MNHEY, CDR2 SVGEGT. The CDR3 DNA is TGTGCCAGCAGCCTCGCCTCGGCCTACGAGCAGCACTTC. This encodes CASSLASAYEQHF.

This clonotype was seen repeatedly, ten times or more. The CDR3 bases are TGTGCCAGCAGTTTTCAGGGGACGACTGAAGCTTTCTTT. Its translation: CASSFQGTTEAFF. The J gene is TRBJ1-1, the V gene TRBV7-9, with D possibly TRBD1 on 6 matching bases. The germline gives CDR1 SEHNR, CDR2 FQNEAQ (reference sequence). The CDR3 loop spans 13 amino acids. The ends were cut back, 6 bases at V and 5 bases at J, with 13 bases in the middle.

This clonotype has just a few counts. The chain combines TRBV2 with TRBJ2-7; 7 bases match TRBD1. Germline V lookup: CDR1 SNHLY, CDR2 FYNNEI. The V segment lost 7 bases and the J segment 3 bases; nucleotides outside the gene matches: 9. CDR3 length equals 14 residues. The chain's CDR3 is CASTPTGQFYEQYF. The CDR3 DNA follows: TGTGCCAGCACCCCAACGGGACAGTTCTACGAGCAGTACTTC.

The chain is built from TRBV9 and TRBJ1-6; TRBD1 might be the D (6 bases). The CDR3 totals 14 residues. Germline V CDR1 and CDR2: SGDLS, YYNGEE. Between the trimmed V and J ends, which lost 0 bases and 6 bases, there was a span of 7 bases. In DNA form, the CDR3 reads TGTGCCAGCAGCGTAGAGGGGGGTAATTCACCCCTCCACTTT. The encoded protein is CASSVEGGNSPLHF.

This clonotype was detected only a few times. V and J are TRBV2 and TRBJ1-3; D is ambiguous. CDR1 SNHLY and CDR2 FYNNEI come from the germline V gene. V shed 8 bases and J shed 0 bases, with 17 bases lying between them. The CDR3 runs to 16 residues. This CDR3 reads CASSPLSGISGNTIYF. The CDR3 DNA reads as TGTGCCAGCTCACCCTTATCGGGGATCTCTGGAAACACCATATATTTT.

The V call is TRBV20-1, the J call TRBJ2-5; 7 bases match TRBD1. The germline CDR1 and CDR2 sequences are DFQATT and SNEGSKA (reference sequence). This CDR3 is built from 12 residues. This CDR3 reads CSPGQGTDTQYF. The CDR3 DNA is TGCAGCCCAGGGCAGGGGACAGATACGCAGTACTTC.

The chain joins TRBV9 to TRBJ1-2; tentatively, D is TRBD1 (6 bases). Looked up from germline, CDR1 is SGDLS and CDR2 is YYNGEE. Trimming pared 4 bases from V and 0 bases from J, leaving 19 bases between. CDR3 length equals 17 residues. In nucleotides, the CDR3 is TGTGCCAGCAGCCCCCACAAGGACAGAGCGGCTAACTATGGCTACACCTTC. The encoded protein is CASSPHKDRAANYGYTF. Full variable domain (remainder filled in from reference TRBV9 and TRBJ1-2): DSGVTQTPKHLITATGQRVTLRCSPRSGDLSVYWYQQSLDQGLQFLIQYYNGEERAKGNILERFSAQQFPDLHSELNLSSLELGDSALYFCASSPHKDRAANYGYTFGSGTRLTVV.

This sequence joins TRBV7-9 and TRBJ2-7, with D perhaps TRBD2 (5 bases). V was clipped by 5 bases and J by 7 bases, with 12 bases between them. Germline CDR1 reads SEHNR; CDR2 reads FQNEAQ (reference sequence). The CDR3 sequence is 12 residues long. The CDR3 nucleotides read TGTGCCAGCAGCCACCGGGGTCTTGAGCAGTACTTC. Residues: CASSHRGLEQYF.